These 3 T cell receptor beta chains came from one sample sequenced in a study of Graves' ophthalmopathy and Graves' hyperthyroidism. RNA transcripts served as template for amplifying TCR beta CDR3 sequences. First-round RT-PCR relied on HTBI primers, and a second-round multiplex PCR came next. TCRdb re-called the multiplex PCR reads through MiXCR, storing one row per CDR3 protein. Among approximately 1.2 million distinct CDR3 sequences listed, less than 45% were seen once. Sequenced: peripheral blood or thyroid tissue (not recorded which). The receptors originated from an adult man with Graves' hyperthyroidism.

This clonotype was counted only a few times. This chain connects TRBV25-1 to TRBJ1-1, with 8 nucleotides matching TRBD1. After removal of 6 bases from V and 6 bases from J, the junction contained 9 bases not matched to a gene. This CDR3 contains 14 residues. Germline V CDR1 and CDR2: MGHDK, SYGVNS. In nucleotides, the CDR3 is TGTGCCAGCAGCGAGACAGGGGTTCTTGCTGAAGCTTTCTTT. Its protein is CASSETGVLAEAFF. The variable domain in full, completed from reference TRBV25-1 and TRBJ1-1, reads EADIYQTPRYLVIGTGKKITLECSQTMGHDKMYWYQQDPGMELHLIHYSYGVNSTEKGDLSSESTVSRIRTEHFPLTLESARPSHTSQYLCASSETGVLAEAFFGQGTRLTVV.

This clonotype was seen many times. The chain links TRBV20-1 to TRBJ2-5; 12 bases fit TRBD2. The germline V gene encodes CDR1 DFQATT and CDR2 SNEGSKA (reference sequence). The ends lost 3 bases at V and 5 bases at J; junction bases unmatched: 7. The CDR3 is made up of 15 amino acids. CDR3 DNA sequence: TGCAGTGCTAGTCTGGGACTAGCGGGCCTGGAGACCCAGTACTTC. Its protein product is CSASLGLAGLETQYF.

There are many counts of this clonotype. The rearrangement uses TRBV29-1 and TRBJ1-2, with a possible D match to TRBD1 (5 bases). V was clipped by 6 bases and J by 4 bases, with 15 bases between them. Per germline, CDR1 SQVTM and CDR2 ANQGSEA. The CDR3 totals 13 residues. The CDR3 DNA follows: TGCAGCGTCGAGAATGGGGGGGTCTATGGCTACACCTTC. This sequence encodes CSVENGGVYGYTF.